This T cell receptor beta chain came from a study of post-analysis software for immune sequencing data. Study results and caveats: With TRBV5-6, TRBV5-1 and TRBV20-1 included, about five TRBV segments were more frequent in patients than in controls.

About this clonotype: Its antigen is unidentified. A much larger clone sits a single nucleotide away, making a read error possible.

The CDR3 runs to 18 residues. V was clipped by 5 bases and J by 0 bases; unmatched bases: 12. CDR1 is SGHAT and CDR2 is FQNNGV in the germline V gene. Prepared TCR beta cDNA libraries contained unique molecular identifiers. A population of roughly 0.85 to 11 million T cells gave rise to roughly 0.5 million cDNA molecules. TCRdb recomputed calls from the PCR reads with MiXCR, one row per CDR3 protein. Of over 150,000 distinct CDR3 sequences listed, roughly 30% are singletons. Sequenced: blood. The chain uses TRBV11-2 and TRBJ2-1; TRBD2 matches at 8 bases. The TCR was taken from a girl under 18 with multiple sclerosis. The CDR3 DNA sequence: TGTGCCAGCAGCCTCAGACTAGCGCGCCAAAGCTCCTACAATGAGCAGTTCTTC. It is translated as CASSLRLARQSSYNEQFF. Variable domain in full (rest from reference TRBV11-2 and TRBJ2-1): EAGVAQSPRYKIIEKRQSVAFWCNPISGHATLYWYQQILGQGPKLLIQFQNNGVVDDSQLPKDRFSAERLKGVDSTLKIQPAKLEDSAVYLCASSLRLARQSSYNEQFFGPGTRLTVL.